What follows is one T cell receptor (beta chain) and its context. The sample is drawn from a study of blood T cell repertoires in COVID-19. Overall study context: T cells, B-cell-depleted T cells, or PBMCs supplied cDNA or gDNA.

Generated by immunoSEQ multiplex PCR, the TCRdb table keeps only in-frame clones and is missing some. This table has about 160,000 clones, roughly 80% appearing once. Cohort allocation depended upon clinical history that participants reported. V lost 0 bases and J 6 bases, leaving 15 bases between the germline ends. The CDR3 consists of 15 residues. Germline lookup yields CDR1 SGHNT and CDR2 YYREEE (reference sequence). This chain connects TRBV5-4 to TRBJ1-1; no reliable D call. Sequences were obtained from PBMCs or T cells enriched from blood (not recorded which). This sequence was found in an older woman who had recovered from COVID-19. The CDR3 reads CASSLAVENLAEAFF. DNA for the CDR3: TGTGCCAGCAGCTTGGCCGTCGAGAATCTGGCTGAAGCTTTCTTT.